This is a list of T cell receptor beta chains from one sample in a study of blood T cells in healthy people across ages. TCRdb analysed the 5' RACE reads with MiXCR anew, one entry per CDR3 protein. The sample has around 800,000 distinct CDR3 sequences; roughly 46% are singletons. The sequenced material came from blood. The receptors were sampled from a man older than 75 in good health. CDR3s include the opening cysteine and the closing phenylalanine or tryptophan. D genes are given only for firm matches. Size values are once, few and many counts, or a class for expanded clones, and some rows have none.

abundance	v_gene	j_gene	d_gene	CDR3aa	CDR3nt
few	TRBV5-1	TRBJ2-1	.	CASSLAPGDYNEQFF	TGCGCCAGCAGCTTGGCTCCGGGAGATTACAATGAGCAGTTCTTC
few	TRBV12-3/TRBV12-4	TRBJ2-1	TRBD2	CASSPLTSPSEQFF	TGTGCCAGCAGTCCCCTGACTAGCCCCTCGGAGCAGTTCTTC
many	TRBV12-3/TRBV12-4	TRBJ2-3	.	CASTPLSSTDTQYF	TGTGCCAGCACCCCATTGTCGAGCACAGATACGCAGTATTTT
few	TRBV7-2	TRBJ2-3	.	CASSNVMADTQYF	TGTGCCAGCAGCAACGTCATGGCCGATACGCAGTATTTT
.	TRBV5-1	TRBJ2-2	TRBD1	CASSLTGGDGTGELFF	TGCGCCAGCAGCTTAACAGGGGGAGACGGCACCGGGGAGCTGTTTTTT
.	TRBV5-1	TRBJ1-1	.	CASSLMASVDTEAFF	TGCGCCAGCAGCTTGATGGCGTCGGTGGACACTGAAGCTTTCTTT
.	TRBV1	TRBJ2-5	.	CTSNCGTSGLQETQYF	TGCACCAGCAACTGCGGGACTAGCGGGTTACAAGAGACCCAGTACTTC
.	TRBV4-1	TRBJ1-4	.	CASSPSGTVTNEKLFF	TGCGCCAGCAGCCCATCCGGAACGGTTACTAATGAAAAACTGTTTTTT
few	TRBV10-3	TRBJ2-1	TRBD1	CAISERQGINEQFF	TGTGCCATCAGTGAACGACAGGGCATCAATGAGCAGTTCTTC
few	TRBV20-1	TRBJ2-7	TRBD2	CSARAGLAESRREQYF	TGCAGTGCTAGAGCGGGACTAGCGGAGTCTCGCCGCGAGCAGTACTTC
.	TRBV28	TRBJ2-7	TRBD2	CASSSTGGYSPYNEQYF	TGTGCCAGCAGTTCGACGGGAGGATACTCCCCCTACAATGAGCAGTACTTC
.	TRBV6-6	TRBJ1-1	.	CASRMNTEAFF	TGTGCCAGCCGAATGAACACTGAAGCTTTCTTT
once	TRBV20-1	TRBJ2-5	TRBD2	CSATVAGSGETQYF	TGCAGTGCTACTGTAGCGGGATCGGGAGAGACCCAGTACTTC
many	TRBV7-3	TRBJ2-1	.	CASSLTGGYNEQFF	TGTGCCAGCAGCTTGACTGGGGGGTACAATGAGCAGTTCTTC